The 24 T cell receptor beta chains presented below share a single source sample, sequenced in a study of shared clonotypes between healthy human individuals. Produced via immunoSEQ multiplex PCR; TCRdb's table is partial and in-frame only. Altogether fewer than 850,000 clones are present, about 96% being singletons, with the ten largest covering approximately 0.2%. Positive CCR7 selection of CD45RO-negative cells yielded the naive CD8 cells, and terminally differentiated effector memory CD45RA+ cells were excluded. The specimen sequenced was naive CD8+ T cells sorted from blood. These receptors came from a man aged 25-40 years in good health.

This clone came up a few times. The CDR3 region is CASSHRGLGEGYTF. The CDR3 bases are TGTGCCAGCAGCCACAGGGGTTTAGGGGAGGGCTACACCTTC. V usage is TRBV28 and J usage is TRBJ1-2; 7 bases agree with TRBD1. This CDR3 comprises 14 residues. Germline V CDR1 and CDR2: MDHEN, SYDVKM. V was pared by 6 bases and J by 8 bases, with 12 bases of the junction left unmatched.

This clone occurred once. The CDR3 sequence is CASSPPWDRAADTQYF. CDR3 in DNA: TGTGCCAGCTCACCACCGTGGGACAGGGCTGCAGATACGCAGTATTTT. The rearrangement links TRBV18 to TRBJ2-3, with 9 bases matching TRBD1. The CDR3 runs 16 residues. The V and J ends lost 0 bases and 4 bases, in that order; junction bases with no gene match: 5. From germline, CDR1 is KGHSH and CDR2 LQKENI.

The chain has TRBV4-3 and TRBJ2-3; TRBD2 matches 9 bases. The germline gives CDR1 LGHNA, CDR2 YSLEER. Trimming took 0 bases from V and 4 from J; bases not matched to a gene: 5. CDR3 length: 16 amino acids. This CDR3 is CASSQEGAGGSDTQYF. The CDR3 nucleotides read TGCGCCAGCAGCCAAGAGGGAGCGGGAGGCTCAGATACGCAGTATTTT.

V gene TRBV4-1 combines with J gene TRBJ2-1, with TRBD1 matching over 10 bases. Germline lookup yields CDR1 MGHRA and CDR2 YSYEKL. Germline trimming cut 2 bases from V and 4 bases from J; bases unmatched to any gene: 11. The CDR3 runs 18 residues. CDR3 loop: CASSQNPGTGVGYNEQFF. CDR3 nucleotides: TGCGCCAGCAGCCAAAATCCCGGGACAGGGGTTGGTTACAATGAGCAGTTCTTC.

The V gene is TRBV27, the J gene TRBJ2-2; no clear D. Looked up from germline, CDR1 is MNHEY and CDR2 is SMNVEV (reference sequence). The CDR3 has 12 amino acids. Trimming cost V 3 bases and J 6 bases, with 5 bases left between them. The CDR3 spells CASSFPPGELFF. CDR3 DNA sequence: TGTGCCAGCAGTTTCCCACCCGGGGAGCTGTTTTTT.

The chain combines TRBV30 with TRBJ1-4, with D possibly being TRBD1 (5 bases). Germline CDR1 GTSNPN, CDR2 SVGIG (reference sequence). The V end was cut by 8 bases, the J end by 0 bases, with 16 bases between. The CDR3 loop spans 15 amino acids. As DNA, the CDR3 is TGTGCCCGCCAGGACGGGGCGTCAACTAATGAAAAACTGTTTTTT. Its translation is CARQDGASTNEKLFF. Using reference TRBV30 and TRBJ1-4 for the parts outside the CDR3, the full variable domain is SQTIHQWPATLVQPVGSPLSLECTVEGTSNPNLYWYRQAAGRGLQLLFYSVGIGQISSEVPQNLSASRPQDRQFILSSKKLLLSDSGFYLCARQDGASTNEKLFFGSGTQLSVL.

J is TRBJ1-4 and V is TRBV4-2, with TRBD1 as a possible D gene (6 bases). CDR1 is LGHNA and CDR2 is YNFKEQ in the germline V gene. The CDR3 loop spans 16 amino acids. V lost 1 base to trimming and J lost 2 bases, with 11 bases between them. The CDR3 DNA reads TGTGCCAGCAGCCAAGCAGGGGTTGGGACTAATGAAAAACTGTTTTTT. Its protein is CASSQAGVGTNEKLFF.

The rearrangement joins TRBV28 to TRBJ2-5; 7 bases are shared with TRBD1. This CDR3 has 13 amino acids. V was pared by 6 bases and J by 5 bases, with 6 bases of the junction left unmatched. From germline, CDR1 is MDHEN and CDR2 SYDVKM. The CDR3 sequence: CASREQGWETQYF. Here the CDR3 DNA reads TGTGCCAGCAGAGAACAGGGGTGGGAGACCCAGTACTTC. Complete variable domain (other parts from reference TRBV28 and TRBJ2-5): DVKVTQSSRYLVKRTGEKVFLECVQDMDHENMFWYRQDPGLGLRLIYFSYDVKMKEKGDIPEGYSVSREKKERFSLILESASTNQTSMYLCASREQGWETQYFGPGTRLLVL.

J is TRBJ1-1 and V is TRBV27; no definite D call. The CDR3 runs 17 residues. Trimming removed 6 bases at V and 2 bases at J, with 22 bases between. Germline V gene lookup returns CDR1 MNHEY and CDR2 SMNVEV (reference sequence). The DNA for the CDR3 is TGTGCCAGCAGCCCCCAGGAGTTTCGGGGTGAAAACACTGAAGCTTTCTTT. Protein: CASSPQEFRGENTEAFF.

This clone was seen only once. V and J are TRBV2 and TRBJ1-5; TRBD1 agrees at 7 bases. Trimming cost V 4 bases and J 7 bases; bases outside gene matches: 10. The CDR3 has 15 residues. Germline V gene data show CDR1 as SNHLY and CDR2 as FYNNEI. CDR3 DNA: TGTGCCAGCAGTGCTCAGACAGGGTTGGGGCAGCCCCAGCATTTT. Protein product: CASSAQTGLGQPQHF.

The CDR3 loop is CAISESQYEQYF. The DNA of the CDR3 is TGTGCCATCAGTGAGTCCCAATACGAGCAGTACTTC. This chain joins TRBV10-3 and TRBJ2-7, with no clear D. Germline V gene lookup returns CDR1 ENHRY and CDR2 SYGVKD. Trimming removed 0 bases at V and 4 bases at J, with 4 bases between. The CDR3 is made up of 12 amino acids.

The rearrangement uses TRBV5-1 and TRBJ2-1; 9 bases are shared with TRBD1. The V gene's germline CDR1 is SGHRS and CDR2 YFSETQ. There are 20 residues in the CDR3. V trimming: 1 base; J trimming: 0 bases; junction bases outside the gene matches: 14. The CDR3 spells CASSLSRDRVGGSSYNEQFF. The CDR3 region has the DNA TGCGCCAGCAGCTTGAGTCGGGACAGGGTCGGCGGGAGCTCCTACAATGAGCAGTTCTTC.

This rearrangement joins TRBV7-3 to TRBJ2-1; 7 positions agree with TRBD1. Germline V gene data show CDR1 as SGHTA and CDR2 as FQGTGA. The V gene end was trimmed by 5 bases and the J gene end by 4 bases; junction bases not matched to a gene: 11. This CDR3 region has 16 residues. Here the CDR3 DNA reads TGTGCCAGCAGCCCCCTTCCGGGACAGCCGTACAATGAGCAGTTCTTC. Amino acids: CASSPLPGQPYNEQFF.

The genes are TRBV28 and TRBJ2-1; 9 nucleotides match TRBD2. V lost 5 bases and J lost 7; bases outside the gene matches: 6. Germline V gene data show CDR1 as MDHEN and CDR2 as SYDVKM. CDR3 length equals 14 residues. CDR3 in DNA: TGTGCCAGCAGTACCATAGCGGGAGTGAATGAGCAGTTCTTC. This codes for CASSTIAGVNEQFF.

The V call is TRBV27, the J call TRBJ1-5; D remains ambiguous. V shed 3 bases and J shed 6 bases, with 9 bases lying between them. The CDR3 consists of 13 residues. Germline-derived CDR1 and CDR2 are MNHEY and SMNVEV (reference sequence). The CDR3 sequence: CASSFGETQPQHF. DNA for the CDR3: TGTGCCAGCAGTTTTGGGGAAACTCAGCCCCAGCATTTT.

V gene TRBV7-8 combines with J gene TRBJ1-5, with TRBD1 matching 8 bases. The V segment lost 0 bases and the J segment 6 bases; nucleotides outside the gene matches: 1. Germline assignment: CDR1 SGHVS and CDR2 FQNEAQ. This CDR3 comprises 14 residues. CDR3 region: CASSLATGVQPQHF. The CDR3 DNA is TGTGCCAGCAGCTTAGCGACAGGGGTTCAGCCCCAGCATTTT.

The CDR3, as DNA: TGTGCCAGCAGCGACGAGATCTCCGGGGACTTAAAGAACACCGGGGAGCTGTTTTTT. This sequence encodes CASSDEISGDLKNTGELFF. V is TRBV11-2 and J is TRBJ2-2; TRBD2 might be the D (6 bases). Germline V CDR1 and CDR2: SGHAT, FQNNGV. V lost 5 bases and J lost 1, with 23 bases in between. CDR3 size: 19 residues.

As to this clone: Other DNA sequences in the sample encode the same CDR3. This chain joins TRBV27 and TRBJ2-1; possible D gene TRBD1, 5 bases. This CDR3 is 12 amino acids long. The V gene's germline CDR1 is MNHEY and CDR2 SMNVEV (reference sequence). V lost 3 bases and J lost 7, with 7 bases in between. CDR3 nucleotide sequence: TGTGCCAGCAGTTTCCCAGGGAATGAGCAGTTCTTC. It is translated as CASSFPGNEQFF.

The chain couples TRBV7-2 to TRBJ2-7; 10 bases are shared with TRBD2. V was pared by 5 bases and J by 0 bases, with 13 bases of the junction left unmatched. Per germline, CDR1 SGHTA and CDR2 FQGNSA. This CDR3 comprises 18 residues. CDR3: CASSQIGLAETGSYEQYF. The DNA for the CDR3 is TGTGCCAGCAGCCAAATAGGACTAGCGGAGACGGGCTCCTACGAGCAGTACTTC. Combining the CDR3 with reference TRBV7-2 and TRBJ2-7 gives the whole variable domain GAGVSQSPSNKVTEKGKDVELRCDPISGHTALYWYRQSLGQGLEFLIYFQGNSAPDKSGLPSDRFSAERTGGSVSTLTIQRTQQEDSAVYLCASSQIGLAETGSYEQYFGPGTRLTVT.

This CDR3 is CASSPYIDEQYF. The CDR3 bases are TGTGCCAGCTCACCGTACATTGACGAGCAGTACTTC. V is TRBV18 and J is TRBJ2-7; D not resolved. The CDR3 is made up of 12 amino acids. Trimming took off 3 bases at V and 5 bases at J, with 8 bases between the two ends. Germline loops: CDR1 KGHSH, CDR2 LQKENI.

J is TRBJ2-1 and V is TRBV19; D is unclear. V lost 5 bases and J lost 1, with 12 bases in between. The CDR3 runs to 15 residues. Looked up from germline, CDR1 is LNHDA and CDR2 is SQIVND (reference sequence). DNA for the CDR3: TGTGCCAGTAGTCCCTTAGTATTATCCTACAATGAGCAGTTCTTC. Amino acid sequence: CASSPLVLSYNEQFF.

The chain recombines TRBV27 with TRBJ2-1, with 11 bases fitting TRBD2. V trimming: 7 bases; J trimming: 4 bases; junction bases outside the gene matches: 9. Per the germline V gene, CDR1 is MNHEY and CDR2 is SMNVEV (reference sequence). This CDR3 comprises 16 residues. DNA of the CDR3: TGTGCCAGCATAAATACCGGGACTAGCGGTTACAATGAGCAGTTCTTC. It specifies CASINTGTSGYNEQFF.

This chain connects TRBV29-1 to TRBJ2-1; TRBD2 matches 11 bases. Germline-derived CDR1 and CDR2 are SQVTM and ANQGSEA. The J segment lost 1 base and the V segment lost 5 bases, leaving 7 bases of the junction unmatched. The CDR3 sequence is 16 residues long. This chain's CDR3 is CSVTGLAASSYNEQFF. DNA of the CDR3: TGCAGCGTTACGGGACTAGCGGCATCTTCCTACAATGAGCAGTTCTTC.

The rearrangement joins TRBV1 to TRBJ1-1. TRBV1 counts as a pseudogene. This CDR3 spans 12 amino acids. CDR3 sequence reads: CTSSPEGTEAFF. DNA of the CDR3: TGCACCAGCAGCCCGGAGGGGACTGAAGCTTTCTTT.